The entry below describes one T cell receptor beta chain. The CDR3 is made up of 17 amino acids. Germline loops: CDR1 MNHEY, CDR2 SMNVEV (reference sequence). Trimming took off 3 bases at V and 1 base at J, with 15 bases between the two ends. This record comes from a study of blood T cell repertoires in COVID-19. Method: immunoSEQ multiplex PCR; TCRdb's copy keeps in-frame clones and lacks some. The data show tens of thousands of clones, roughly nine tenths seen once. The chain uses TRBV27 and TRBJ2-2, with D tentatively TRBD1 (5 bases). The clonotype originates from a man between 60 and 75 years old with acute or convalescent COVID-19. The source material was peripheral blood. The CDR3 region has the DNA TGTGCCAGCAGTTTCTTCCCCCCGACAGAGAACACCGGGGAGCTGTTTTTT. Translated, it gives CASSFFPPTENTGELFF.